The clone carrying this T cell receptor beta chain occurred a few times. What it recognizes is unknown. The CDR3 end is not reached by the read, which stops 3 residues before it; the germline J gene fills it in. The sample belongs to a study of T cell clonality in common variable immunodeficiency. Data came from immunoSEQ multiplex PCR; TCRdb stores just in-frame clones and leaves some out. Recorded here are about 26,000 clones, with no singletons, and the ten leading clones hold under 5%. The CDR3 contains 15 residues. Germline CDR1 reads KGHSH; CDR2 reads LQKENI. J lost 9 bases, V lost 5 bases, and 7 bases had no gene match. Regarding the study as a whole: Fewer deletions and N-nucleotide insertions were reportedly seen in common variable immunodeficiency TCR beta sequences.

Input material: peripheral blood mononuclear cells. The sequence derives from a human donor with common variable immunodeficiency. The chain couples TRBV18 to TRBJ1-6; 10 bases map to TRBD1. Partial CDR3 DNA: TGTGCCAGCTCATCTACCGGGACAGGGGCTTCACCC. Its protein is CASSSTGTGASP. The whole CDR3 reads CASSSTGTGASPLHF.